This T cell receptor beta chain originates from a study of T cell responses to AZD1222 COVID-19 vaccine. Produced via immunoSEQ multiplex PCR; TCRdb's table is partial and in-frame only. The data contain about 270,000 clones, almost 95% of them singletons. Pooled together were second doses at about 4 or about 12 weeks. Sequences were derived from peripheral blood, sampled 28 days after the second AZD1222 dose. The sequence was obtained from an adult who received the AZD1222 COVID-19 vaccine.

The CDR3 spells CASPSQTSGTEAFF. CDR3 nucleotide sequence: TGTGCCAGCCCCTCCCAGACCTCTGGGACTGAAGCTTTCTTT. The chain links TRBV6-6 to TRBJ1-1; D gene unclear. Germline V lookup: CDR1 MNHNY, CDR2 SVGAGI (reference sequence). This CDR3 has 14 residues. With 8 bases removed from V and 5 bases from J, the gap between germline ends came to 18 bases.